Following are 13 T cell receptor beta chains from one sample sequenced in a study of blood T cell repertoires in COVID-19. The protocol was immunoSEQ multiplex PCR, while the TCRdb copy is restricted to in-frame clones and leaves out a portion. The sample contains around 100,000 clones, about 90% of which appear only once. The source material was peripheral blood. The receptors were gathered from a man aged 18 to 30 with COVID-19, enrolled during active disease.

The CDR3 loop reads CAWSLGGDDQPQHF. DNA for the CDR3: TGTGCCTGGAGTCTAGGGGGCGACGATCAGCCCCAGCATTTT. The J gene is TRBJ1-5, the V gene TRBV30; 7 bases match TRBD1. The CDR3 sequence is 14 residues long. From germline, CDR1 is GTSNPN and CDR2 SVGIG (reference sequence). V trimming: 2 bases; J trimming: 5 bases; junction bases outside the gene matches: 6. Full variable domain (remainder filled in from reference TRBV30 and TRBJ1-5): SQTIHQWPATLVQPVGSPLSLECTVEGTSNPNLYWYRQAAGRGLQLLFYSVGIGQISSEVPQNLSASRPQDRQFILSSKKLLLSDSGFYLCAWSLGGDDQPQHFGDGTRLSIL.

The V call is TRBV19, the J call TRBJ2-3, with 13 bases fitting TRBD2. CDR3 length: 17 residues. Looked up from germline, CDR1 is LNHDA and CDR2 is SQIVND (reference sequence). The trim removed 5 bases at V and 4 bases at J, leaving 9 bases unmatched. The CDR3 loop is CASSARGLAGVADTQYF. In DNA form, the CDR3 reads TGTGCCAGTAGTGCAAGAGGACTAGCGGGAGTGGCAGATACGCAGTATTTT.

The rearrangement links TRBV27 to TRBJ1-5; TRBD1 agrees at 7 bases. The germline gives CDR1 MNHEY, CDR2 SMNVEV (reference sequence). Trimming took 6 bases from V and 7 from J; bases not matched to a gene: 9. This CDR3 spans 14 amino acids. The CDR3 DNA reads TGTGCCAGCAGCCGGACAGGTTTTCGCCAGCCCCAGCATTTT. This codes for CASSRTGFRQPQHF.

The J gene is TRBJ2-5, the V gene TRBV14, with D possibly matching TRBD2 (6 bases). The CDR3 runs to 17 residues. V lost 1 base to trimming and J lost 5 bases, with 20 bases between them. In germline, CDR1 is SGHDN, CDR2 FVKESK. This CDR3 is CASSQGWGLRLMETQYF. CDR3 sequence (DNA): TGTGCCAGCAGCCAAGGGTGGGGACTCCGTTTAATGGAGACCCAGTACTTC.

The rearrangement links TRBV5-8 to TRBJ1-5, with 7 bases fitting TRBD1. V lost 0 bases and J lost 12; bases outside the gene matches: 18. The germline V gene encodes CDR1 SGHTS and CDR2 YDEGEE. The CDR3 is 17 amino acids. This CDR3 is CASSLGQGEVGGSLQHF. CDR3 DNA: TGTGCCAGCAGCTTGGGGCAGGGGGAAGTTGGTGGGAGCCTCCAGCATTTT.

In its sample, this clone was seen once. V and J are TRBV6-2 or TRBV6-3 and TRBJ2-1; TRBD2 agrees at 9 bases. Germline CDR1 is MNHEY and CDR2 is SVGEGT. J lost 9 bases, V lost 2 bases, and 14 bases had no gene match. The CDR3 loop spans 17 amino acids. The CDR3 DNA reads TGTGCCAGCAGTTACGGCGGAGGGCTAGCGGGAATCGGTGAGCAGTTCTTC. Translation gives CASSYGGGLAGIGEQFF.

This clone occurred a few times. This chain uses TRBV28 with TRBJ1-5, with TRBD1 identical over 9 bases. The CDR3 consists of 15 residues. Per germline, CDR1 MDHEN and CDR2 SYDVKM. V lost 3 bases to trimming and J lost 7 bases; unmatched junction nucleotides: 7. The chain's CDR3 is CASSFTGGWGQPQHF. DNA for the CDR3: TGTGCCAGCAGTTTCACAGGGGGCTGGGGGCAGCCCCAGCATTTT.

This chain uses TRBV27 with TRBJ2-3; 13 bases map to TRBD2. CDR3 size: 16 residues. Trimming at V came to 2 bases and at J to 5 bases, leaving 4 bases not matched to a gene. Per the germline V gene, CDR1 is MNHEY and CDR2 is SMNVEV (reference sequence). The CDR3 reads CASSLGLAGDEDTQYF. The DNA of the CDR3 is TGTGCCAGCAGTTTAGGACTAGCGGGAGATGAAGATACGCAGTATTTT.

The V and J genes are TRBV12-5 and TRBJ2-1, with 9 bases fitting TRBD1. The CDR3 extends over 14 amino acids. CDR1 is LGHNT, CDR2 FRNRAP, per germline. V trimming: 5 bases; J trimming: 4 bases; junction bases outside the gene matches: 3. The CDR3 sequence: CASGEGQGYNEQFF. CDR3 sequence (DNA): TGTGCTAGTGGTGAAGGACAGGGGTACAATGAGCAGTTCTTC.

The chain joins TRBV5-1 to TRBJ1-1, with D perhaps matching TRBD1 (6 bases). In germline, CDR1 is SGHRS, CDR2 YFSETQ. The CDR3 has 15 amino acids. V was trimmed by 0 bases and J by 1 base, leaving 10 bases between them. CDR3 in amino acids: CASSLAGQRNTEAFF. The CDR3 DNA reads TGCGCCAGCAGCTTGGCGGGACAACGGAACACTGAAGCTTTCTTT.

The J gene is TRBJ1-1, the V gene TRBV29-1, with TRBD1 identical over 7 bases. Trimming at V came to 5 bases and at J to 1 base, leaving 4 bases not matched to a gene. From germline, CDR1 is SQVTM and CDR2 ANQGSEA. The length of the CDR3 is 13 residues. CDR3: CSVFRDRNTEAFF. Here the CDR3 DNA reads TGCAGCGTTTTCCGGGACAGGAACACTGAAGCTTTCTTT. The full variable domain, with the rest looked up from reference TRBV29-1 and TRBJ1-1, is SAVISQKPSRDICQRGTSLTIQCQVDSQVTMMFWYRQQPGQSLTLIATANQGSEATYESGFVIDKFPISRPNLTFSTLTVSNMSPEDSSIYLCSVFRDRNTEAFFGQGTRLTVV.

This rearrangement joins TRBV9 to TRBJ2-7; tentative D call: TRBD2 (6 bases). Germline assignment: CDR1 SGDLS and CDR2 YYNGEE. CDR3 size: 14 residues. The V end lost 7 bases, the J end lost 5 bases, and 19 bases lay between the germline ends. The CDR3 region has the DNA TGTGCCAGCGGCGGAGGGGATCGGGGGAACGAGCAGTACTTC. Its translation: CASGGGDRGNEQYF. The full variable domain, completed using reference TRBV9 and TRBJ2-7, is DSGVTQTPKHLITATGQRVTLRCSPRSGDLSVYWYQQSLDQGLQFLIQYYNGEERAKGNILERFSAQQFPDLHSELNLSSLELGDSALYFCASGGGDRGNEQYFGPGTRLTVT.

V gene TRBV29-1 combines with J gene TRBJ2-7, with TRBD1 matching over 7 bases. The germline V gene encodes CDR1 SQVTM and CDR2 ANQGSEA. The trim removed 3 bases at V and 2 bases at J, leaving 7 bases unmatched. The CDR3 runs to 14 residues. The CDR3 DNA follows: TGCAGCGTTGACGGCCAGGGGGACCCCTACGAGCAGTACTTC. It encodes CSVDGQGDPYEQYF.